This T cell receptor (beta chain) emerged from a study of blood T cell repertoires in COVID-19. Here immunoSEQ multiplex PCR was the method, and the copy in TCRdb shows in-frame clones only, minus some. The sample records approximately 150,000 clones, approximately 86% being singletons. Trimming at V came to 0 bases and at J to 4 bases, leaving 7 bases not matched to a gene. Germline-derived CDR1 and CDR2 are SGDLS and YYNGEE. The CDR3 is 16 amino acids. This clonotype was obtained from a middle-aged woman who had been exposed to COVID-19. Source material: PBMCs or T cells enriched from blood (not recorded which). J is TRBJ1-3 and V is TRBV9; TRBD1 aligns across 7 bases. Here the CDR3 reads CASSVDRGGTGNTIYF. CDR3 nucleotide sequence: TGTGCCAGCAGCGTAGACAGGGGAGGAACCGGAAACACCATATATTTT.